Below are 28 T cell receptor beta chains sequenced from a single sample in a study of Tregs in tolerant kidney transplant recipients. Using immunoSEQ multiplex PCR, the repertoire was profiled, and TCRdb retains in-frame clones only, with some absent. The sample shows some 50,000 clones, 89% of them seen only once. Mixed chimerism was transient after nonmyeloablative marrow transplants from related graft donors. Here the sequenced sample was CD8+ T cells from blood (PBMCs), taken 12 months after the transplant. These receptors were collected from a human patient who received a combined kidney and bone marrow transplant. T cells may partly derive from the graft donor.

This clone was seen just once. The chain joins TRBV29-1 to TRBJ2-4, with TRBD1 matching over 10 bases. The CDR3 length is 16 residues. The V segment lost 4 bases and the J segment 1 base; nucleotides outside the gene matches: 7. CDR1 and CDR2 (germline): SQVTM, ANQGSEA. The CDR3 nucleotides are TGCAGCGTTGCCCCGCCGGGACAGGGGGCCAAAAACATTCAGTACTTC. Its protein product is CSVAPPGQGAKNIQYF.

The chain is built from TRBV27 and TRBJ2-6; D gene ambiguous. Germline CDR1 MNHEY, CDR2 SMNVEV (reference sequence). V was pared by 5 bases and J by 0 bases, with 11 bases between. This CDR3 region has 16 residues. CDR3 protein: CASSLTARSGANVLTF. The CDR3, as DNA: TGTGCCAGCAGTCTAACAGCACGCTCTGGGGCCAACGTCCTGACTTTC. Filled out from reference TRBV27 and TRBJ2-6, the complete variable domain reads EAQVTQNPRYLITVTGKKLTVTCSQNMNHEYMSWYRQDPGLGLRQIYYSMNVEVTDKGDVPEGYKVSRKEKRNFPLILESPSPNQTSLYFCASSLTARSGANVLTFGAGSRLTVL.

The V and J genes are TRBV7-3 and TRBJ1-2, with 9 bases matching TRBD1. This CDR3 contains 15 residues. The germline CDR1 and CDR2 sequences are SGHTA and FQGTGA. V was clipped by 2 bases and J by 8 bases; unmatched bases: 9. The chain's CDR3 is CASSLSGTGLKGYTF. The CDR3 DNA is TGTGCCAGCAGCTTATCGGGGACAGGGCTTAAGGGCTACACCTTC.

Details on this clone: A read error may produce the germline difference seen at one junction end. V is TRBV4-3 and J is TRBJ2-3, with TRBD1 identical over 9 bases. In germline, CDR1 is LGHNA, CDR2 YSLEER. The CDR3 runs 16 residues. CDR3 in DNA: TGCGCCAGCAGCCAAGGGACAGGGGTTGGGGCAGATACACAGTATTTT. Translating it yields CASSQGTGVGADTQYF.

The V and J genes are TRBV5-5 and TRBJ2-5; TRBD2 matches 14 bases. CDR1 is SGHKS, CDR2 YYEKEE, per germline (reference sequence). V was pared by 4 bases and J by 2 bases, with 13 bases of the junction left unmatched. The CDR3 is 19 residues long. Here the CDR3 DNA reads TGTGCCAGCAGCCTTTACCATCGGACTAGCGGGAGGACACAAGAGACCCAGTACTTC. Residues: CASSLYHRTSGRTQETQYF.

The chain combines TRBV6-5 with TRBJ1-5; 9 nucleotides align to TRBD1. The junction had 6 bases not matched to a gene; V was cut back by 6 bases and J by 3 bases. Germline V gives CDR1 MNHEY, CDR2 SVGAGI. This CDR3 is built from 15 residues. CDR3 sequence reads: CASRKGQGYNQPQHF. The DNA for the CDR3 is TGTGCCAGCAGAAAGGGACAGGGCTACAATCAGCCCCAGCATTTT.

CDR3 sequence: CASSPIAGGPNEQFF. DNA of the CDR3: TGTGCCAGCAGCCCGATAGCGGGAGGGCCGAATGAGCAGTTCTTC. The genes are TRBV13 and TRBJ2-1; 11 bases align to TRBD2. There are 15 residues in the CDR3. Germline trimming cut 5 bases from V and 7 bases from J; bases unmatched to any gene: 7. The germline gives CDR1 PRHDT, CDR2 FYEKMQ (reference sequence).

CDR3 coding DNA: TGTGCCAGCAGCTCGGGTCCTTTCTACGAGCAGTACTTC. It is translated as CASSSGPFYEQYF. The chain uses TRBV2 and TRBJ2-7; D not certain. This CDR3 is built from 13 residues. Trimming removed 6 bases from V and 3 bases from J, with 12 bases in between. The germline V gene has CDR1 SNHLY and CDR2 FYNNEI.

The rearrangement links TRBV7-8 to TRBJ1-5; no reliable D call. Germline lookup yields CDR1 SGHVS and CDR2 FQNEAQ. V was shortened by 2 bases and J by 0 bases, with 8 bases between the two germline ends. CDR3 size: 15 residues. The CDR3 DNA follows: TGTGCCAGCAGCTTATTTGTATATAGCAATCAGCCCCAGCATTTT. Its translation: CASSLFVYSNQPQHF.

The V and J genes are TRBV4-2 and TRBJ1-4, with D uncertain. This CDR3 has 14 amino acids. Between the trimmed V and J ends, which lost 4 bases and 4 bases, there was a span of 10 bases. The germline CDR1 and CDR2 sequences are LGHNA and YNFKEQ. CDR3 nucleotides: TGTGCCAGCAGCCGGGCCGTTGATAATGAAAAACTGTTTTTT. As protein: CASSRAVDNEKLFF.

J is TRBJ1-2 and V is TRBV4-3; tentatively, D is TRBD1 (6 bases). The CDR3 runs 13 residues. The germline CDR1 and CDR2 sequences are LGHNA and YSLEER. Trimming took off 5 bases at V and 5 bases at J, with 12 bases between the two ends. The CDR3 region is CASSETTGYGYTF. Written as DNA, the CDR3 is TGCGCCAGCAGCGAAACTACAGGGTATGGCTACACCTTC.

The rearrangement uses TRBV4-2 and TRBJ2-2, with 7 positions matching TRBD1. Germline trimming cut 3 bases from V and 0 bases from J; bases unmatched to any gene: 1. CDR3 length: 15 amino acids. From germline, CDR1 is LGHNA and CDR2 YNFKEQ. CDR3 sequence (DNA): TGTGCCAGCAGCCAGGGACAGACGAACACCGGGGAGCTGTTTTTT. Translation gives CASSQGQTNTGELFF.

CDR3 DNA sequence: TGCGCCAGCAGCCAAGGTAGCCAGCGGGGTTCCTACGAGCAGTACTTC. As protein: CASSQGSQRGSYEQYF. The rearrangement links TRBV4-1 to TRBJ2-7, with TRBD2 matching over 7 bases. V shed 1 base, J shed 1 base, and the junction held 7 bases outside the gene matches. CDR1 and CDR2 from the germline V gene are MGHRA and YSYEKL. The CDR3 is made up of 16 amino acids.

V is TRBV9 and J is TRBJ1-4, with 11 bases fitting TRBD1. The CDR3 loop spans 15 amino acids. The J segment lost 8 bases and the V segment lost 2 bases, leaving 5 bases of the junction unmatched. CDR1 SGDLS and CDR2 YYNGEE come from the germline V gene. CDR3 sequence reads: CASSVGTGGNEKLFF. CDR3 in DNA: TGTGCCAGCAGCGTCGGGACAGGGGGAAACGAAAAACTGTTTTTT.

Written as DNA, the CDR3 is TGTGCCTGGAGCTACACCCACGGACTAGCAACCTACGAGCAGTACTTC. Protein: CAWSYTHGLATYEQYF. The chain employs TRBV30 and TRBJ2-7, with TRBD2 matching over 8 bases. Germline V lookup: CDR1 GTSNPN, CDR2 SVGIG (reference sequence). V shed 3 bases and J 2 bases; nucleotides not matched to a gene: 12. CDR3 length: 16 amino acids.

The chain couples TRBV4-1 to TRBJ2-7; D remains unclear. CDR1 and CDR2 (germline): MGHRA, YSYEKL. Trimming stripped 1 base from V and 2 bases from J, with 12 bases between. This CDR3 is 15 amino acids long. This CDR3 reads CASSQVSFKTYEQYF. The CDR3 coding sequence is TGCGCCAGCAGCCAAGTGAGTTTCAAAACCTACGAGCAGTACTTC.

The chain links TRBV7-8 to TRBJ2-7, with D unresolved. The CDR3 is 12 residues long. CDR1 is SGHVS, CDR2 FQNEAQ, per germline. Trimming removed 0 bases from V and 4 bases from J, with 4 bases in between. CDR3 DNA: TGTGCCAGCAGCTTAGCTCCATACGAGCAGTACTTC. It is translated as CASSLAPYEQYF. The entire variable domain, with the rest obtained from reference TRBV7-8 and TRBJ2-7, is as follows: GAGVSQSPRYKVAKRGQDVALRCDPISGHVSLFWYQQALGQGPEFLTYFQNEAQLDKSGLPSDRFFAERPEGSVSTLKIQRTQQEDSAVYLCASSLAPYEQYFGPGTRLTVT.

The rearrangement uses TRBV11-3 and TRBJ2-7; weak D call: TRBD2 (5 bases). With 5 bases removed from V and 1 base from J, the gap between germline ends came to 9 bases. CDR3 length equals 13 residues. Per germline, CDR1 SGHNT and CDR2 YENEEA. The CDR3 loop is CASSTRGSYEQYF. The CDR3, as DNA: TGTGCCAGCAGCACCCGGGGATCCTACGAGCAGTACTTC.

The chain employs TRBV13 and TRBJ2-7, with 13 bases that match TRBD2. This CDR3 has 16 amino acids. J lost 0 bases, V lost 5 bases, and 4 bases had no gene match. Germline lookup yields CDR1 PRHDT and CDR2 FYEKMQ (reference sequence). CDR3 in amino acids: CASSGGLAGLSYEQYF. The CDR3 nucleotides read TGTGCCAGCAGCGGGGGACTAGCGGGACTCTCCTACGAGCAGTACTTC.

The chain uses TRBV30 and TRBJ2-7; D is undetermined. Trimming took off 1 base at V and 4 bases at J, with 8 bases between the two ends. Germline assignment: CDR1 GTSNPN and CDR2 SVGIG (reference sequence). The CDR3 extends over 12 amino acids. Written as DNA, the CDR3 is TGTGCCTGGAGTGAACGCGGTTACGAGCAGTACTTC. As protein: CAWSERGYEQYF.

This clone was seen more than once but under ten times. The chain carries TRBV28 and TRBJ1-5; 9 bases map to TRBD1. The junction had 5 bases not matched to a gene; V was cut back by 5 bases and J by 3 bases. The CDR3 is made up of 15 amino acids. Germline CDR1 MDHEN, CDR2 SYDVKM. CDR3 protein: CASSATGGLNQPQHF. The CDR3 DNA reads as TGTGCCAGCAGTGCCACAGGGGGCCTCAATCAGCCCCAGCATTTT.

V gene TRBV9 combines with J gene TRBJ2-1; 7 nucleotides match TRBD1. Germline V gene lookup returns CDR1 SGDLS and CDR2 YYNGEE. The J segment lost 0 bases and the V segment lost 3 bases, leaving 12 bases of the junction unmatched. This CDR3 is built from 18 residues. As DNA, the CDR3 is TGTGCCAGCAGCGGCCCGTTAGGGGGCCCAAGCTCCTACAATGAGCAGTTCTTC. This encodes CASSGPLGGPSSYNEQFF. The full variable domain, completed using reference TRBV9 and TRBJ2-1, is DSGVTQTPKHLITATGQRVTLRCSPRSGDLSVYWYQQSLDQGLQFLIQYYNGEERAKGNILERFSAQQFPDLHSELNLSSLELGDSALYFCASSGPLGGPSSYNEQFFGPGTRLTVL.

The J gene is TRBJ1-4, the V gene TRBV15; D not certain. Trimming stripped 4 bases from V and 6 bases from J, with 12 bases between. CDR1 and CDR2 from the germline V gene are LNHNV and YYDKDF (reference sequence). CDR3 size: 14 residues. In DNA, the CDR3 is TGTGCCACCAGCAAACACGGGAGATATGAAAAACTGTTTTTT. Protein sequence: CATSKHGRYEKLFF.

The chain recombines TRBV5-4 with TRBJ2-4, with D unclear. CDR1 and CDR2 from the germline V gene are SGHNT and YYREEE (reference sequence). V was cut by 0 bases and J by 0 bases, with 10 bases left in between. The CDR3 extends over 16 amino acids. The CDR3 here is CASSLGPGAAKNIQYF. DNA of the CDR3: TGTGCCAGCAGCTTGGGCCCGGGTGCAGCCAAAAACATTCAGTACTTC. The whole variable domain, remainder taken from reference TRBV5-4 and TRBJ2-4, is ETGVTQSPTHLIKTRGQQVTLRCSSQSGHNTVSWYQQALGQGPQFIFQYYREEENGRGNFPPRFSGLQFPNYSSELNVNALELDDSALYLCASSLGPGAAKNIQYFGAGTRLSVL.

This chain uses TRBV7-9 with TRBJ2-1; tentative D call: TRBD2 (6 bases). This CDR3 is built from 15 residues. V gave up 0 bases and J gave up 3 bases, with 9 bases separating them. Looked up from germline, CDR1 is SEHNR and CDR2 is FQNEAQ (reference sequence). This CDR3 is CASSLARGIYNEQFF. The CDR3 DNA is TGTGCCAGCAGCTTAGCCCGGGGGATCTACAATGAGCAGTTCTTC.

V is TRBV9 and J is TRBJ2-7; tentatively, D is TRBD1 (6 bases). The CDR3 consists of 14 residues. Per the germline V gene, CDR1 is SGDLS and CDR2 is YYNGEE. Trimming shortened V by 2 bases and J by 4 bases, and 13 bases separated the two germline ends. The DNA of the CDR3 is TGTGCCAGCAGCGTTGAGATAGGGGGATACGAGCAGTACTTC. Its protein product is CASSVEIGGYEQYF. Full variable domain (outside the CDR3, taken from reference TRBV9 and TRBJ2-7): DSGVTQTPKHLITATGQRVTLRCSPRSGDLSVYWYQQSLDQGLQFLIQYYNGEERAKGNILERFSAQQFPDLHSELNLSSLELGDSALYFCASSVEIGGYEQYFGPGTRLTVT.

This rearrangement joins TRBV5-1 to TRBJ2-5; 10 bases fit TRBD1. This CDR3 region has 16 residues. Germline V gives CDR1 SGHRS, CDR2 YFSETQ. V shed 6 bases, J shed 4 bases, and the junction held 12 bases outside the gene matches. CDR3 coding DNA: TGCGCCAGCAATAAAGGACCGGGACAGGGGTTAGAGACCCAGTACTTC. It codes for CASNKGPGQGLETQYF.

The chain joins TRBV11-2 to TRBJ1-4; weak D call: TRBD1 (6 bases). V was pared by 0 bases and J by 3 bases, with 8 bases between. Germline V lookup: CDR1 SGHAT, CDR2 FQNNGV. CDR3 size: 15 residues. DNA of the CDR3: TGTGCCAGCAGCTTAGAAAACAGGGCTAATGAAAAACTGTTTTTT. Translated: CASSLENRANEKLFF.